The rows below give T cell receptor beta chains drawn from one sample of a study of long-term antiretroviral therapy in people with HIV. The assay was immunoSEQ multiplex PCR, and TCRdb's table has in-frame clones only and misses some. The data contain 16,000 or so clones, 77% of them singletons. This specimen was unsorted PBMCs, taken 2.1 years after starting antiretroviral therapy. These receptors were collected from a man aged 40-49 years with HIV. Each CDR3 is given with its conserved first and last residue. Each record gives: J gene, V gene, D gene, clone size, CDR3 DNA, CDR3 protein. D genes are given only for firm matches. Not every row has a clone size; where given, it reads once, few, many or a size class.

>TRBJ2-7|TRBV5-6|TRBD2|NA
TGTGCCAGCAGCCCGGGACTAGCGGGGGGATACGAGCAGTACTTC
CASSPGLAGGYEQYF
>TRBJ2-1|TRBV9|TRBD2|NA
TGTGCCAGCAGCGTAGGAGCGGGGGAGTACAATGAGCAGTTCTTC
CASSVGAGEYNEQFF
>TRBJ1-1|TRBV19|NA|NA
TGTGCCTCCGGGCAGGTTCTGAACACTGAAGCTTTCTTT
CASGQVLNTEAFF
>TRBJ1-1|TRBV15|NA|NA
TGTGCCACCAGCAGAGATCTGGTAATGAGGAACACTGAAGCTTTCTTT
CATSRDLVMRNTEAFF
>TRBJ1-1|TRBV20-1|NA|few
TGCAGTGCCTACTCAGGGCCTGAAGCTTTCTTT
CSAYSGPEAFF
>TRBJ2-1|TRBV6-6|NA|NA
TGTGCCATTCGGGGGCCTCTCTACAATGAGCAGTTCTTC
CAIRGPLYNEQFF
>TRBJ1-2|TRBV27|NA|NA
TGTGCCAGCTTAGGAGGTGACGGCTACACCTTC
CASLGGDGYTF
>TRBJ1-1|TRBV27|TRBD1|NA
TGTGCCAGCAGTCCTTGGACAGGTGAGGACACTGAAGCTTTCTTT
CASSPWTGEDTEAFF
>TRBJ2-1|TRBV7-9|NA|NA
TGTGCCAGCAGCCTTCACGCTACTCTCTCCTACAATGAGCAGTTCTTC
CASSLHATLSYNEQFF
>TRBJ1-6|TRBV5-1|NA|few
TGCGCCAGCAGCTTGGAGAAGGGTTGGAATTCACCCCTCCACTTT
CASSLEKGWNSPLHF
>TRBJ2-7|TRBV11-3|TRBD1|few
TGTGCCAGCAGCTCCCGTCGGGGACAGGACTCCTACGAGCAGTACTTC
CASSSRRGQDSYEQYF
>TRBJ1-5|TRBV5-1|NA|NA
TGCGCCAGCAGCTTGGGGGGGGCGAGCAATCAGCCCCAGCATTTT
CASSLGGASNQPQHF
>TRBJ2-3|TRBV4-1|NA|NA
TGCGCCAGCAGCCAAGATGCACGCAGCACAGATACGCAGTATTTT
CASSQDARSTDTQYF
>TRBJ1-2|TRBV5-4|TRBD1|NA
TGTGCCAGCAGCTCAAACAGGGGTTTTAACTATGGCTACACCTTC
CASSSNRGFNYGYTF
>TRBJ2-7|TRBV14|TRBD1|NA
TGTGCCAGCAGCCTGGGACAGGGGACCTCCTACGAGCAGTACTTC
CASSLGQGTSYEQYF
>TRBJ2-1|TRBV5-1|TRBD1|NA
TGCGCCAGCAGCTACGGGACAGGGGGCAATGAGCAGTTCTTC
CASSYGTGGNEQFF
>TRBJ2-7|TRBV6-6|NA|NA
TGTGCCAGCAGTTACTTGGGGGTAGACGAGCAGTACTTC
CASSYLGVDEQYF
>TRBJ1-1|TRBV27|NA|few
TGTGCCAGCGGTTCTCCCTGGGGGCAAACTGAAGCTTTCTTT
CASGSPWGQTEAFF
>TRBJ1-2|TRBV5-6|NA|few
TGTGCCAGCAGCTTGATACTAGGGGATCAAGGTGGCTACACCTTC
CASSLILGDQGGYTF
>TRBJ2-2|TRBV11-1|TRBD1|NA
TGTGCCAGCAGCCATCTCCCGACAGGGGATGGCGGGGAGCTGTTTTTT
CASSHLPTGDGGELFF
>TRBJ2-3|TRBV11-1|NA|NA
TGTGCCAGCAGCGACGGGCCCACAGATACGCAGTATTTT
CASSDGPTDTQYF
>TRBJ1-2|TRBV4-2|NA|NA
TGTGCCAGCAGCCAAGCCCCCATGAGGGATCCTAACTATGGCTACACCTTC
CASSQAPMRDPNYGYTF
>TRBJ2-7|TRBV7-3|TRBD1|NA
TGTGCCAGCAGCCTGACAGGGGGGAGTTACGAGCAGTACTTC
CASSLTGGSYEQYF
>TRBJ2-1|TRBV19|NA|NA
TGTGCCAGTAGACAGGGTCTCTACAATGAGCAGTTCTTC
CASRQGLYNEQFF
>TRBJ2-7|TRBV5-4|TRBD2|NA
TGTGCCAGCAGCTTGGGAGGACTAGCGGGGACCTACGAGCAGTACTTC
CASSLGGLAGTYEQYF
>TRBJ1-5|TRBV29-1|TRBD1|once
TGCAGCGCCCTGACAGGGGACCCTGATCAGCCCCAGCATTTT
CSALTGDPDQPQHF
>TRBJ2-3|TRBV10-3|TRBD2|NA
TGTGCCATCAGTGAGGGGACTAGCGGGGGGTCAGATACGCAGTATTTT
CAISEGTSGGSDTQYF
>TRBJ2-3|TRBV5-4|NA|NA
TGTGCCAGCAGCTCGGGACTCTTAGTCACAGATACGCAGTATTTT
CASSSGLLVTDTQYF
>TRBJ1-2|TRBV5-4|NA|NA
TGTGCCAGCAGCCCGGACACCTACTATGGCTACACCTTC
CASSPDTYYGYTF
>TRBJ2-7|TRBV5-1|TRBD1|NA
TGCGCCAGCAGCTTGGCCGGGACAGGGGGGGACGAGCAGTACTTC
CASSLAGTGGDEQYF
>TRBJ1-5|TRBV7-9|NA|NA
TGTGCCAGCAGCTTAGCGGGGGTGACTCAGCCCCAGCATTTT
CASSLAGVTQPQHF
>TRBJ1-5|TRBV6-1|NA|NA
TGTGCCACCCAGGGAAACAATCAGCCCCAGCATTTT
CATQGNNQPQHF
>TRBJ2-1|TRBV5-6|TRBD1|NA
TGTGCCAGCAGCTTCAGAGGCGGGACAGGGGAGTCGGATGAGCAGTTCTTC
CASSFRGGTGESDEQFF
>TRBJ1-5|TRBV7-6|NA|NA
TGTGCCAGCAGCCCCGATTGGGGAGAGAATCAGCCCCAGCATTTT
CASSPDWGENQPQHF
>TRBJ2-7|TRBV9|TRBD2|medium-sized
TGTGCCAGCAGCCCGCTAGCGGGGGGTTACGAGCAGTACTTC
CASSPLAGGYEQYF
>TRBJ2-6|TRBV5-4|TRBD1|NA
TGTGCCAGCAGCTCTGGACAGGGTCTGGGGGCCAACGTCCTGACTTTC
CASSSGQGLGANVLTF
>TRBJ1-2|TRBV27|NA|NA
TGTGCCAGCAGTTTACGGGGAACCAACTATGGCTACACCTTC
CASSLRGTNYGYTF
>TRBJ1-1|TRBV9|NA|NA
TGTGCCAGCAGCGTAGTTACAGGGTACACTGAAGCTTTCTTT
CASSVVTGYTEAFF
>TRBJ2-2|TRBV27|TRBD1|NA
TGTGCCAGCACGGGACAGGGGGAGTCCGGGGAGCTGTTTTTT
CASTGQGESGELFF
>TRBJ1-2|TRBV5-1|NA|NA
TGCGCCAGCAGCTTGGGGGGGGGCGAGAACTATGGCTACACCTTC
CASSLGGGENYGYTF
>TRBJ1-2|TRBV6-1|TRBD1|NA
TGTGCCAGCAGTTCGGGACAGGGACTAAACTATGGCTACACCTTC
CASSSGQGLNYGYTF
>TRBJ2-7|TRBV6-1|TRBD1|NA
TGTGCCAGCAGTGAAAGGACAGGGGCCAACGAGCAGTACTTC
CASSERTGANEQYF
>TRBJ1-2|TRBV10-3|NA|few
TGTGCCATCCGAAATTCCGGCTACACCTTC
CAIRNSGYTF
>TRBJ1-2|TRBV15|TRBD1|NA
TGTGCCACCAGCAGAGACGGTGGACAGGGAGGGGAGGTCTACACCTTC
CATSRDGGQGGEVYTF
>TRBJ2-7|TRBV5-4|NA|NA
TGTGCCAGCGCCTTAGACAGCTACGAGCAGTACTTC
CASALDSYEQYF
>TRBJ2-2|TRBV5-6|NA|NA
TGTGCCAGCAGCTACGCTCAGGAGGCCGGGGAGCTGTTTTTT
CASSYAQEAGELFF